These 16 T cell receptor beta chains share one sample of origin, sequenced in a study of blood T cell repertoires in COVID-19. Generated by immunoSEQ multiplex PCR, the TCRdb table keeps only in-frame clones and is missing some. The sample yields just under 300,000 clones, around 90% seen once. What was sequenced was peripheral blood. These TCRs come from a man between 65 and 79 years old with acute or convalescent COVID-19.

This clone appeared a single time. The chain couples TRBV19 to TRBJ2-7; TRBD2 matches 11 bases. CDR3 length equals 15 residues. The germline V gene encodes CDR1 LNHDA and CDR2 SQIVND (reference sequence). J lost 6 bases, V lost 2 bases, and 6 bases had no gene match. The CDR3 sequence is CASSIHLAGGGEQYF. DNA for the CDR3: TGTGCCAGTAGTATACACCTAGCGGGAGGTGGCGAGCAGTACTTC.

This clone was picked up a small number of times. The chain couples TRBV9 to TRBJ1-2, with D hard to call. Germline V gene sequence: CDR1 SGDLS, CDR2 YYNGEE. The CDR3 has 12 amino acids. V was pared by 0 bases and J by 6 bases, with 6 bases between. As DNA, the CDR3 is TGTGCCAGCAGCGTAGGGGGAGATGGCTACACCTTC. Translated: CASSVGGDGYTF.

The rearrangement uses TRBV6-5 and TRBJ1-6, with TRBD1 as a possible D gene (5 bases). In germline, CDR1 is MNHEY, CDR2 SVGAGI. The CDR3 spans 13 residues. V lost 8 bases and J lost 5, with 10 bases in between. This CDR3 reads CASLGTNNSPLHF. The CDR3 nucleotides are TGTGCCAGCCTCGGGACTAATAATTCACCCCTCCACTTT.

J is TRBJ2-3 and V is TRBV7-9, with 9 bases aligning to TRBD1. The CDR3 runs 16 residues. CDR1 and CDR2 from the germline V gene are SEHNR and FQNEAQ (reference sequence). Unmatched junction bases numbered 5, after V lost 2 bases and J lost 2 bases. For the CDR3, the DNA is TGTGCCAGCAGCTTATCGAGGACAGGGGCCACAGATACGCAGTATTTT. This translates into CASSLSRTGATDTQYF.

V usage is TRBV29-1 and J usage is TRBJ1-5, with a possible D match to TRBD1 (6 bases). Germline V gene lookup returns CDR1 SQVTM and CDR2 ANQGSEA. Trimming took 6 bases from V and 4 from J, leaving 13 bases between them. The CDR3 length is 13 residues. The CDR3 reads CSVAADRNQPQHF. CDR3 DNA sequence: TGCAGCGTCGCAGCGGACAGAAATCAGCCCCAGCATTTT.

The rearrangement links TRBV6-2 or TRBV6-3 to TRBJ1-5; D is ambiguous. The V end was cut by 0 bases, the J end by 4 bases, with 13 bases between. Germline lookup yields CDR1 MNHEY and CDR2 SVGEGT. This CDR3 comprises 16 residues. CDR3 nucleotide sequence: TGTGCCAGCAGTTACTCGCTGTGGAGGAGAAATCAGCCCCAGCATTTT. Translating it yields CASSYSLWRRNQPQHF.

This chain joins TRBV28 and TRBJ2-1; TRBD1 matches at 9 bases. This CDR3 spans 17 amino acids. Germline V gene sequence: CDR1 MDHEN, CDR2 SYDVKM. V trimming: 0 bases; J trimming: 4 bases; junction bases outside the gene matches: 7. CDR3 sequence reads: CASSLWSGTGKYNEQFF. The CDR3 nucleotides read TGTGCCAGCAGTTTATGGAGCGGGACAGGGAAGTACAATGAGCAGTTCTTC.

Only one count was recorded for this clone. The chain carries TRBV6-1 and TRBJ2-7; D unresolved. V dropped 3 bases and J dropped 6 bases, with 15 bases sitting between them. CDR1 MNHNS and CDR2 SASEGT come from the germline V gene. The CDR3 loop spans 14 amino acids. The CDR3 spells CASSDPGRAPEQYF. CDR3 nucleotides: TGTGCCAGCAGTGATCCTGGGCGAGCCCCCGAGCAGTACTTC.

The chain carries TRBV29-1 and TRBJ1-2, with D possibly TRBD1 on 6 matching bases. Deletions cut 0 bases from V and 7 bases from J, with 18 bases between. CDR3 size: 15 residues. CDR1 and CDR2 from the germline V gene are SQVTM and ANQGSEA. The CDR3 coding sequence is TGCAGCGTTGAAGATCAGGGCAGGGGAAGACGTGGCTACACCTTC. Translating gives CSVEDQGRGRRGYTF.

V usage is TRBV9 and J usage is TRBJ1-2, with D possibly TRBD1 on 6 matching bases. With 3 bases removed from V and 7 bases from J, the gap between germline ends came to 22 bases. The CDR3 consists of 16 residues. CDR1 and CDR2 (germline): SGDLS, YYNGEE. The CDR3 sequence: CASSAYSRGHISGYTF. The DNA for the CDR3 is TGTGCCAGCAGCGCATATAGCAGGGGCCATATATCTGGCTACACCTTC.

The chain couples TRBV5-6 to TRBJ2-6; D unresolved. Germline V gene sequence: CDR1 SGHDT, CDR2 YYEEEE. The V end was cut by 0 bases, the J end by 4 bases, with 11 bases between. This CDR3 is built from 16 residues. The CDR3 bases are TGTGCCAGCAGCTTGGATGTTTGGGCCGGGGCCAACGTCCTGACTTTC. The encoded protein is CASSLDVWAGANVLTF.

This sequence joins TRBV19 and TRBJ2-7; 9 bases align to TRBD2. The CDR3 loop spans 15 amino acids. CDR1 is LNHDA, CDR2 SQIVND, per germline (reference sequence). V shed 2 bases and J 4 bases; nucleotides not matched to a gene: 6. The CDR3 bases are TGTGCCAGTAGTATATCGACTAGCGGAGCGTACGAGCAGTACTTC. Amino acids: CASSISTSGAYEQYF.

The chain links TRBV15 to TRBJ2-1, with D maybe TRBD1 (6 bases). With 1 base removed from V and 6 bases from J, the gap between germline ends came to 10 bases. Germline assignment: CDR1 LNHNV and CDR2 YYDKDF (reference sequence). The CDR3 is 14 residues long. The CDR3 nucleotides read TGTGCCACCAGCAGAGGGACAGTCCCCAATGAGCAGTTCTTC. The encoded protein is CATSRGTVPNEQFF. The full variable domain, with the rest looked up from reference TRBV15 and TRBJ2-1, is DAMVIQNPRYQVTQFGKPVTLSCSQTLNHNVMYWYQQKSSQAPKLLFHYYDKDFNNEADTPDNFQSRRPNTSFCFLDIRSPGLGDTAMYLCATSRGTVPNEQFFGPGTRLTVL.

The chain carries TRBV24-1 and TRBJ2-1; a possible D gene is TRBD1 (6 bases). CDR3 length: 14 amino acids. Per the germline V gene, CDR1 is KGHDR and CDR2 is SFDVKD. The V end was cut by 9 bases, the J end by 7 bases, with 18 bases between. DNA for the CDR3: TGTGCCACCCATAATCAAACCAGGGGAAATGAGCAGTTCTTC. Its protein product is CATHNQTRGNEQFF.

The chain employs TRBV27 and TRBJ2-1; D may be TRBD1 (6 bases). The CDR3 is made up of 12 amino acids. Germline CDR1 is MNHEY and CDR2 is SMNVEV (reference sequence). Trimming removed 2 bases from V and 9 bases from J, with 8 bases in between. CDR3 protein: CASSLLRGEQFF. In DNA, the CDR3 is TGTGCCAGCAGTTTACTCAGGGGTGAGCAGTTCTTC.

The DNA for the CDR3 is TGTGCCAGCAGTTACCGCAGGTTCCGCTCTGGAAACACCATATATTTT. This gives the protein CASSYRRFRSGNTIYF. The chain carries TRBV6-5 and TRBJ1-3; unclear D gene. V was shortened by 2 bases and J by 0 bases, with 11 bases between the two germline ends. The CDR3 loop spans 16 amino acids. CDR1 and CDR2 (germline): MNHEY, SVGAGI.